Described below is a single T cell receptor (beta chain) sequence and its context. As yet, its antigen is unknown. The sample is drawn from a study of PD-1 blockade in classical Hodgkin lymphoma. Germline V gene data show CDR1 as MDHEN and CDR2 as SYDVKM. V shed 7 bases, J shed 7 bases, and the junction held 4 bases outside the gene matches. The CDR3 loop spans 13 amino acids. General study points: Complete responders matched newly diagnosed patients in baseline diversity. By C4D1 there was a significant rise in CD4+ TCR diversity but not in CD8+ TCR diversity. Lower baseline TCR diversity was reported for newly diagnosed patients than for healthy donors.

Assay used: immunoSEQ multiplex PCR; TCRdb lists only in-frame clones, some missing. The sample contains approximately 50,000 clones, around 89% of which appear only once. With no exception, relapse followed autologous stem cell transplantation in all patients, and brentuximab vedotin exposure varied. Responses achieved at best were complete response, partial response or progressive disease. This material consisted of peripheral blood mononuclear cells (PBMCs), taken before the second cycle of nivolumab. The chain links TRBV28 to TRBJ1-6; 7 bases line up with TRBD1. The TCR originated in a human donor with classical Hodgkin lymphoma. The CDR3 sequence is CASTTGHNSPLHF. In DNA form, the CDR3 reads TGTGCCAGCACGACAGGGCACAATTCACCCCTCCACTTT.